The T cell receptor (beta chain) described here comes from a study of T cells in women clearing cervical HPV infection. Study details: Case blood drawn at lesion detection; control blood after infection cleared. Case blood was drawn a median around 140 days after lesion detection. The study's findings and limits: Repertoire richness, not evenness, was significantly elevated in CIN3+ cases versus controls.

There are 12 residues in the CDR3. Looked up from germline, CDR1 is KGHSH and CDR2 is LQKENI. Details on this clone: Antigen specificity is unknown. Read coverage stops 3 residues before the CDR3 terminus; the germline J gene supplies the remainder.

Profiled with immunoSEQ multiplex PCR; TCRdb holds only in-frame clones, not every one. The repertoire table contains approximately 39,000 clones. This clonotype was sampled from a woman between 18 and 70 years old with a cervical HPV16 infection that either progressed to CIN3+ or cleared (not recorded which). This sequence joins TRBV18 and TRBJ1-2; D remains unclear. The sample comprised blood buffy coat. The CDR3 sequence is CASQRQTDTYTF. The sequenced part of the CDR3 DNA is TGTGCCAGCCAGCGGCAAACAGATACC.